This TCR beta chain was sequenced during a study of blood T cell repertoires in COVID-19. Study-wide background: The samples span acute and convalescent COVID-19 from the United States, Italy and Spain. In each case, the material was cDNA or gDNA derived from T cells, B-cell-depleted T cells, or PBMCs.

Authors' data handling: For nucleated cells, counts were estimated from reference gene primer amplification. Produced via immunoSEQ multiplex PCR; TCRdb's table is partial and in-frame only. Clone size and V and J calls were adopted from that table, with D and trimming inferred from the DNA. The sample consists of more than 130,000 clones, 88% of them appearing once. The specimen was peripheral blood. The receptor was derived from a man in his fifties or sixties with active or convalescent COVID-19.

CDR3 nucleotide sequence: TGTGCCAGCAGCTTAGGGTCGGCGGGCTATGGCTACACCTTC. Translation: CASSLGSAGYGYTF. This chain links TRBV7-2 with TRBJ1-2; the D is unclear. V was clipped by 1 base and J by 4 bases, with 10 bases between them. This CDR3 spans 14 amino acids. Per the germline V gene, CDR1 is SGHTA and CDR2 is FQGNSA.